This T cell receptor beta chain was recovered during a study of blood T cells in healthy people across ages. Study conclusions and caveats: Naive CD4+ cells and diversity were both higher in long-lived donors than in aged donors.

The V and J ends lost 0 bases and 0 bases respectively, with 3 bases between them. CDR1 MNHEY and CDR2 SMNVEV come from the germline V gene (reference sequence). CDR3 length equals 13 residues. This clonotype was observed many times. Antigen: not known. A second 7 to 11 cycle PCR used barcoded and J-beta primers. Each CDR3 protein is one row after TCRdb ran MiXCR on the 5' RACE reads. The table has roughly 1.7 million distinct CDR3 sequences, roughly 32% seen once; the top ten hold around 11%. The TCR comes from a woman aged 30 to 39 in good health. Sequences were obtained from blood. The V call is TRBV27, the J call TRBJ2-7; D ambiguous. The CDR3 here is CASSLSHSYEQYF. In DNA form, the CDR3 reads TGTGCCAGCAGTTTATCGCACTCCTACGAGCAGTACTTC.